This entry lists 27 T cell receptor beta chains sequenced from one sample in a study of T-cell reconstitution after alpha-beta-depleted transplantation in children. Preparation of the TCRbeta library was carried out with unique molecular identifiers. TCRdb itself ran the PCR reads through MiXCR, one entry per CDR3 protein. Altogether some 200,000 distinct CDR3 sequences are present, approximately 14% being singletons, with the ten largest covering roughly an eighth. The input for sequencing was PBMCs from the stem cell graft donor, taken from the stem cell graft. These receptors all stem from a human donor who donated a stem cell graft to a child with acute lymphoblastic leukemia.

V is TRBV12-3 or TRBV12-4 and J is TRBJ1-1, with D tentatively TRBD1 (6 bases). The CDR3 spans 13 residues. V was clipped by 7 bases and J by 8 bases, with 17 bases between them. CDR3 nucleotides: TGTGCCAGCACTCCACTTCCCGGGACAGAAGCTTTCTTT. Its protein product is CASTPLPGTEAFF.

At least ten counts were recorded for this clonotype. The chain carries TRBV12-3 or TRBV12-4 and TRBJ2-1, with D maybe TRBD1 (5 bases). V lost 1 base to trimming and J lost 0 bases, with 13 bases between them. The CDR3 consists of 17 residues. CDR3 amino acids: CASSLEGVSSSYNEQFF. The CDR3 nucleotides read TGTGCCAGCAGTTTAGAAGGGGTCTCAAGCTCCTACAATGAGCAGTTCTTC.

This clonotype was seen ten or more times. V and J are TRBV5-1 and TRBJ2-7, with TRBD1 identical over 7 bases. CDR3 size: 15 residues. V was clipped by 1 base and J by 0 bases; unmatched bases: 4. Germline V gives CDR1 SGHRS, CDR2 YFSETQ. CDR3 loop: CASSLKGAGSYEQYF. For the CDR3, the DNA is TGCGCCAGCAGCTTGAAGGGGGCCGGCTCCTACGAGCAGTACTTC.

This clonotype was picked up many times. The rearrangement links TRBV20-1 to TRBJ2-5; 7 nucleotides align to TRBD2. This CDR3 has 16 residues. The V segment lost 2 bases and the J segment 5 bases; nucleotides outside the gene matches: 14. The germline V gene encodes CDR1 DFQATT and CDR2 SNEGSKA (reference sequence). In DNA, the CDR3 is TGCAGTGCTAGAAAGGGGTCTAGCGGCTCCCGGGAGACCCAGTACTTC. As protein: CSARKGSSGSRETQYF.

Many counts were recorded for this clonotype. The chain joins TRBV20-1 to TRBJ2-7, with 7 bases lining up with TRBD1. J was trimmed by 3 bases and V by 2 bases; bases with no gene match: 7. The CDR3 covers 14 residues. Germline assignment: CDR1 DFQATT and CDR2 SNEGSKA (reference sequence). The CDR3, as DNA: TGCAGTGCTAGAAAGGGACAGCAGTACTACGAGCAGTACTTC. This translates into CSARKGQQYYEQYF.

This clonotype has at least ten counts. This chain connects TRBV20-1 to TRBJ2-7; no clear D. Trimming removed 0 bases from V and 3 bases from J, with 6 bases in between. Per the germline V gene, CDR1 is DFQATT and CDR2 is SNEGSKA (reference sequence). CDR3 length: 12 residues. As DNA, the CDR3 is TGCAGTGCTAGAGATTGGGACTACGAGCAGTACTTC. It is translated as CSARDWDYEQYF.

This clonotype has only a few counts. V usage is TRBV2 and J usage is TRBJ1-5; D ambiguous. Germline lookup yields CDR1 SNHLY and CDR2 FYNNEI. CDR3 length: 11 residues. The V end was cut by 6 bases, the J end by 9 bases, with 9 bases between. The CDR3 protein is CASSVGRPQHF. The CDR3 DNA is TGTGCCAGCAGCGTCGGAAGGCCCCAGCATTTT. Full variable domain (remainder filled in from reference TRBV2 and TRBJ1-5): EPEVTQTPSHQVTQMGQEVILRCVPISNHLYFYWYRQILGQKVEFLVSFYNNEISEKSEIFDDQFSVERPDGSNFTLKIRSTKLEDSAMYFCASSVGRPQHFGDGTRLSIL.

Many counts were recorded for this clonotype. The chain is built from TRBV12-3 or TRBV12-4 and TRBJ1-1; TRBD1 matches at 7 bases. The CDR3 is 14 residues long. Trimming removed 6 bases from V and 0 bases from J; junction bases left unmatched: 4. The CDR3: CASSIQGVNTEAFF. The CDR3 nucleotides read TGTGCCAGCAGCATCCAGGGGGTGAACACTGAAGCTTTCTTT.

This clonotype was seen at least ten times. The CDR3 DNA sequence: TGTGCCAGCAGTGCCACCCCGCAGTATAACATTCAGTACTTC. Protein: CASSATPQYNIQYF. V usage is TRBV28 and J usage is TRBJ2-4; D remains ambiguous. Trimming removed 5 bases at V and 7 bases at J, with 15 bases between. The CDR3 spans 14 residues. Per the germline V gene, CDR1 is MDHEN and CDR2 is SYDVKM. Variable domain in full (rest from reference TRBV28 and TRBJ2-4): DVKVTQSSRYLVKRTGEKVFLECVQDMDHENMFWYRQDPGLGLRLIYFSYDVKMKEKGDIPEGYSVSREKKERFSLILESASTNQTSMYLCASSATPQYNIQYFGAGTRLSVL.

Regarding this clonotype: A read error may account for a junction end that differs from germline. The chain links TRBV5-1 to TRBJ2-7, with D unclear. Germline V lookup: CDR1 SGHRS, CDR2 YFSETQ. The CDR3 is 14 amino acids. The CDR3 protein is CASSLGELGYDQYF. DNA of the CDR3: TGCGCCAGCAGCTTGGGGGAATTGGGATACGACCAGTACTTC.

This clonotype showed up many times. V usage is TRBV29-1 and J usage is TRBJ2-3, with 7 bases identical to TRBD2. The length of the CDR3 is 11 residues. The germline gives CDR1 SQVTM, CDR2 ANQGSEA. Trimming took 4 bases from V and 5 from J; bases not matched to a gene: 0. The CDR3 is CSVGEGDTQYF. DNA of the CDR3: TGCAGCGTTGGGGAGGGAGATACGCAGTATTTT.

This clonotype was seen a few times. CDR3 sequence: CASSPDPWTSGYNEQFF. In DNA form, the CDR3 reads TGTGCCAGCAGCCCTGACCCCTGGACTAGCGGCTACAATGAGCAGTTCTTC. The chain joins TRBV21-1 to TRBJ2-1; the DNA was not used to check the table's D call, TRBD2. TRBV21-1 is shown as a pseudogene. The CDR3 contains 17 residues.

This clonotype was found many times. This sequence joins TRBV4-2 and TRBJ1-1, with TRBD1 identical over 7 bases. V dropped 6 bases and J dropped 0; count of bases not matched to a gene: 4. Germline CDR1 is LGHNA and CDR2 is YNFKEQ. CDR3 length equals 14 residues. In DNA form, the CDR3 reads TGTGCCAGCAGTCCAGGGACAGTGAACACTGAAGCTTTCTTT. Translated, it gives CASSPGTVNTEAFF.

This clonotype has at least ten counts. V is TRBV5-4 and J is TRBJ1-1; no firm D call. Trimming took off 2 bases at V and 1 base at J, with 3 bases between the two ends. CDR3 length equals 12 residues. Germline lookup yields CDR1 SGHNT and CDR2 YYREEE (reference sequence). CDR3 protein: CASSFTNTEAFF. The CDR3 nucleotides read TGTGCCAGCAGCTTCACGAACACTGAAGCTTTCTTT.

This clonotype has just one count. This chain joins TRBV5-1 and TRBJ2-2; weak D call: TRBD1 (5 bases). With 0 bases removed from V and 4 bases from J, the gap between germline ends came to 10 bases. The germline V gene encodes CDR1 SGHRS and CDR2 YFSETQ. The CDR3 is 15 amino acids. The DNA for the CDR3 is TGCGCCAGCAGCTTGGATGAAGGGGCCACCGGGGAGCTGTTTTTT. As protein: CASSLDEGATGELFF. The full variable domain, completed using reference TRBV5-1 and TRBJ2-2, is KAGVTQTPRYLIKTRGQQVTLSCSPISGHRSVSWYQQTPGQGLQFLFEYFSETQRNKGNFPGRFSGRQFSNSRSEMNVSTLELGDSALYLCASSLDEGATGELFFGEGSRLTVL.

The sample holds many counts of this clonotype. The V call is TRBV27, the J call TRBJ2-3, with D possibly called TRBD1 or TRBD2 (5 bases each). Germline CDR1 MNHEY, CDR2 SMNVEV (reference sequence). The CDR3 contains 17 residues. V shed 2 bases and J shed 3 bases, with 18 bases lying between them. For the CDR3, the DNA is TGTGCCAGCAGTTTAACCGTGGGGGTGGTAGATACAGATACGCAGTATTTT. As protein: CASSLTVGVVDTDTQYF.

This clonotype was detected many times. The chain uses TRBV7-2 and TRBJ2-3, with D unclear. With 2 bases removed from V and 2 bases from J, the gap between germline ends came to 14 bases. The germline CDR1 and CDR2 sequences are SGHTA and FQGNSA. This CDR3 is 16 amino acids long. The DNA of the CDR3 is TGTGCCAGCAGCTTAACTTTGGCACCAGCCACAGATACGCAGTATTTT. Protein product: CASSLTLAPATDTQYF.

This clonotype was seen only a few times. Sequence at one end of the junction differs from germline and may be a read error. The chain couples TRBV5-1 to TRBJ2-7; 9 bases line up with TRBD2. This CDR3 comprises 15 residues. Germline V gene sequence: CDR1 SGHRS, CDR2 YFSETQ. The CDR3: CASCLAGDISYEQYF. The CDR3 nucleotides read TGCGCCAGCTGCTTAGCGGGAGATATATCGTACGAGCAGTACTTC.

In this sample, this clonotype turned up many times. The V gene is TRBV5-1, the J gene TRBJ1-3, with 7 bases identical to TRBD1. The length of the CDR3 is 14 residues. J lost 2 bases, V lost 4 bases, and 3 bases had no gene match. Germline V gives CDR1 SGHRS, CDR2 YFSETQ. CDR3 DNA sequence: TGCGCCAGCAGCGAGGGACAGCCTGGAAACACCATATATTTT. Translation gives CASSEGQPGNTIYF.

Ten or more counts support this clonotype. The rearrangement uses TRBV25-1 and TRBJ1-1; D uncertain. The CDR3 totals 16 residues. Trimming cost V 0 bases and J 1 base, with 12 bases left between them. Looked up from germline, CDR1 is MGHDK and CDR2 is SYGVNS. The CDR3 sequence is CASSEYEGRENTEAFF. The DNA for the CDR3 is TGTGCCAGCAGTGAATACGAGGGCAGAGAGAACACTGAAGCTTTCTTT.

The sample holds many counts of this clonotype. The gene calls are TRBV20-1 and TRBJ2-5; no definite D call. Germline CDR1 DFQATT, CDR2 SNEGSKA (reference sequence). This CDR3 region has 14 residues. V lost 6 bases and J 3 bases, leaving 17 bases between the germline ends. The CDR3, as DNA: TGCAGTGCCCACGTCCCTCCAGGAGAAGAGACCCAGTACTTC. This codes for CSAHVPPGEETQYF.

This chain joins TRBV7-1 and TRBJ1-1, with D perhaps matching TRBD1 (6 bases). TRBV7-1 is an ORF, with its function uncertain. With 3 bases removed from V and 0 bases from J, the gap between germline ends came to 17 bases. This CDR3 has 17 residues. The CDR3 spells CASSSPGQQRMNTEAFF. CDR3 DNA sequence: TGTGCCAGCAGCTCCCCAGGACAGCAACGGATGAACACTGAAGCTTTCTTT.

The CDR3 protein is CASSEGGASGWATETQYF. Here the CDR3 DNA reads TGTGCCAGCAGTGAGGGCGGGGCTAGCGGGTGGGCCACGGAGACCCAGTACTTC. The chain uses TRBV25-1 and TRBJ2-5; 8 bases line up with TRBD2. The CDR3 runs 18 residues. Trimming cost V 3 bases and J 5 bases; bases outside gene matches: 17. The germline V gene has CDR1 MGHDK and CDR2 SYGVNS.

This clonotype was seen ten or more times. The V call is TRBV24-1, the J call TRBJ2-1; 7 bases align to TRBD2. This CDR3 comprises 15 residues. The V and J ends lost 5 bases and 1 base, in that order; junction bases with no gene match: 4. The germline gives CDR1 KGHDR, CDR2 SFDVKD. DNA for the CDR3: TGTGCCACCAGTGTGGGAGGGACTTCCTACAATGAGCAGTTCTTC. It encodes CATSVGGTSYNEQFF.

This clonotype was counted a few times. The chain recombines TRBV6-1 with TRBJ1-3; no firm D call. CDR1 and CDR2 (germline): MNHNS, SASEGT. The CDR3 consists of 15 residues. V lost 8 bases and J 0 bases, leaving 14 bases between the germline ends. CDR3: CASGTDRYSGNTIYF. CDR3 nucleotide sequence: TGTGCCAGCGGCACCGACCGCTACTCTGGAAACACCATATATTTT.

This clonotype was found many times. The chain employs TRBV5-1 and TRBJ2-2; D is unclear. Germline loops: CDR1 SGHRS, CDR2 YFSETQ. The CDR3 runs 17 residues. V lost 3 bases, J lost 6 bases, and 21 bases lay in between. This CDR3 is CASSYTAQASPPGELFF. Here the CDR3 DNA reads TGCGCCAGCAGCTATACGGCCCAAGCCTCCCCCCCCGGGGAGCTGTTTTTT.

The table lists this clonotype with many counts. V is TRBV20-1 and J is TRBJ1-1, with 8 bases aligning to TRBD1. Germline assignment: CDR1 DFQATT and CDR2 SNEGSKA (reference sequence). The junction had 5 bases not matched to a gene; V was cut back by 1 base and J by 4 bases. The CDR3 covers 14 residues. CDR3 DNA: TGCAGTGCTAGAGTGACAGGGGTGGGCACTGAAGCTTTCTTT. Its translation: CSARVTGVGTEAFF.